This TCR beta chain was documented in a study of blood T cell repertoires in COVID-19. Recruitment covered roughly 24 US areas and drew participants whose ages spanned about 18 to 100 years. As handled by the study authors: For nucleated cells, counts were estimated from reference gene primer amplification. Here immunoSEQ multiplex PCR was the method, and the copy in TCRdb shows in-frame clones only, minus some. The V and J calls and clone size were taken over from that table, and D and trimming were inferred from the DNA. This table has about 280,000 clones, around 90% appearing once. V lost 3 bases to trimming and J lost 1 base, with 9 bases between them. CDR3 length: 14 residues. Germline CDR1 ENHRY, CDR2 SYGVKD.

The chain couples TRBV10-3 to TRBJ1-1; D is uncertain. The sample taken for sequencing was PBMCs or T cells enriched from blood (not recorded which). This receptor was identified in a woman between 40 and 55 years old who had recovered from COVID-19. The CDR3 DNA follows: TGTGCCATCAGTGAATTCGCGGAGAACACTGAAGCTTTCTTT. Translation gives CAISEFAENTEAFF.